This entry lists 13 T cell receptor beta chains sequenced from one sample in a study of blood T cell repertoires in COVID-19. Libraries were prepared by immunoSEQ multiplex PCR; TCRdb keeps only in-frame clonotypes and omits some of them. The top ten clones hold roughly 19% of a sample with fewer than 90,000 clones, roughly 80% of them seen once. Sample: peripheral blood. Receptors originate from a woman older than 75 with acute or convalescent COVID-19.

The rearrangement links TRBV4-1 to TRBJ2-3; TRBD2 aligns across 11 bases. Germline V CDR1 and CDR2: MGHRA, YSYEKL. CDR3 length equals 18 residues. With V trimmed by 0 bases and J by 3 bases, 8 bases remained unmatched. CDR3 DNA: TGCGCCAGCAGCCAAGAATCGGTAGCGGGGGGGAGAACAGATACGCAGTATTTT. Encoded protein: CASSQESVAGGRTDTQYF.

This chain links TRBV27 with TRBJ1-5; D is uncertain. The CDR3 contains 15 residues. V lost 5 bases, J lost 1 base, and 12 bases lay in between. CDR1 is MNHEY, CDR2 SMNVEV, per germline (reference sequence). CDR3 nucleotide sequence: TGTGCCAGCAGTCCCGGGGTAGTAAGCAATCAGCCCCAGCATTTT. It codes for CASSPGVVSNQPQHF.

The chain carries TRBV18 and TRBJ1-3; D is uncertain. The CDR3 length is 14 residues. Trimming removed 3 bases from V and 2 bases from J, with 8 bases in between. Germline assignment: CDR1 KGHSH and CDR2 LQKENI. The CDR3 bases are TGTGCCAGCTCACCGGGCGGGGCTGGAAACACCATATATTTT. Its protein product is CASSPGGAGNTIYF.

The rearrangement uses TRBV18 and TRBJ2-7; tentatively, D is TRBD2 (6 bases). CDR1 is KGHSH and CDR2 is LQKENI in the germline V gene. The ends were cut back, 3 bases at V and 3 bases at J, with 15 bases in the middle. The CDR3 extends over 15 amino acids. The CDR3 region has the DNA TGTGCCAGCTCACCCCCGGGGGAAGTTGACTACGAGCAGTACTTC. Its protein product is CASSPPGEVDYEQYF.

J is TRBJ1-2 and V is TRBV3-1 (or the pseudogene TRBV3-2); D is uncertain. Germline CDR1 LGHDT, CDR2 YNNKEL (reference sequence). V was trimmed by 0 bases and J by 6 bases, leaving 11 bases between them. The CDR3 extends over 14 amino acids. The CDR3 is CASSQDGTGNGYTF. The CDR3 nucleotides are TGTGCCAGCAGCCAAGATGGCACGGGGAATGGCTACACCTTC.

This chain connects TRBV7-8 to TRBJ2-7, with TRBD2 matching 12 bases. There are 15 residues in the CDR3. J gave up 5 bases and V 5 bases, and 7 bases lay outside the gene matches. The germline V gene encodes CDR1 SGHVS and CDR2 FQNEAQ. The CDR3 sequence: CASSRTSGIPHEQYF. The CDR3 coding sequence is TGTGCCAGCAGCCGGACTAGCGGGATTCCCCACGAGCAGTACTTC.

The sample holds one count of this clone. The identical CDR3 is also encoded by other nucleotide sequences in the sample. V is TRBV27 and J is TRBJ1-2; 7 nucleotides agree with TRBD1. This CDR3 comprises 16 residues. Germline V CDR1 and CDR2: MNHEY, SMNVEV (reference sequence). V lost 4 bases, J lost 5 bases, and 13 bases stayed unmatched. CDR3 loop: CASSSSSTGAFYGYTF. The CDR3 DNA reads as TGTGCCAGCAGTTCGTCTTCTACAGGGGCGTTTTATGGCTACACCTTC.

The chain recombines TRBV24-1 with TRBJ2-1, with 7 bases identical to TRBD1. V was pared by 7 bases and J by 2 bases, with 10 bases of the junction left unmatched. CDR3 size: 16 residues. Germline CDR1 is KGHDR and CDR2 is SFDVKD. This CDR3 reads CATSGRTGAPYNEQFF. The CDR3 DNA reads as TGTGCCACCAGCGGCCGAACAGGGGCTCCCTACAATGAGCAGTTCTTC.

This clone was observed once. The chain recombines TRBV5-1 with TRBJ2-7, with 8 bases matching TRBD2. This CDR3 contains 13 residues. After removal of 6 bases from V and 0 bases from J, the junction contained 2 bases not matched to a gene. Germline loops: CDR1 SGHRS, CDR2 YFSETQ. CDR3 in amino acids: CASKREPSYEQYF. CDR3 in DNA: TGCGCCAGCAAGCGGGAGCCCTCCTACGAGCAGTACTTC.

The rearrangement joins TRBV10-3 to TRBJ1-2, with TRBD1 matching over 7 bases. V shed 6 bases and J 0 bases; nucleotides not matched to a gene: 10. The CDR3 contains 16 residues. Germline V gene sequence: CDR1 ENHRY, CDR2 SYGVKD. The CDR3 region is CAIRATGTVANYGYTF. In nucleotides, the CDR3 is TGTGCCATCAGAGCTACAGGGACAGTAGCTAACTATGGCTACACCTTC.

The J gene is TRBJ2-1, the V gene TRBV7-8, with 7 bases fitting TRBD2. The CDR3 consists of 15 residues. V was clipped by 8 bases and J by 5 bases; unmatched bases: 12. Germline V gene lookup returns CDR1 SGHVS and CDR2 FQNEAQ. The DNA of the CDR3 is TGTGCCAGCGGATTAGGGAGGGCCGGCAACAATGAGCAGTTCTTC. This translates into CASGLGRAGNNEQFF.

The V gene is TRBV7-8, the J gene TRBJ1-5; TRBD1 might be the D (5 bases). The CDR3 is 14 amino acids. Deletions cut 5 bases from V and 1 base from J, with 9 bases between. Germline CDR1 is SGHVS and CDR2 is FQNEAQ. CDR3 in DNA: TGTGCCAGCAGCCCCCGACAGAGCAATCAGCCCCAGCATTTT. Amino acids: CASSPRQSNQPQHF.

This clone was seen only once. V and J are TRBV6-6 and TRBJ1-3; D may be TRBD1 (5 bases). From germline, CDR1 is MNHNY and CDR2 SVGAGI (reference sequence). Trimming cost V 6 bases and J 9 bases, with 21 bases left between them. The CDR3 has 15 residues. The CDR3 nucleotides read TGTGCCAGCAGCCCCTCGGGGGGGAGTCGAACCACCATATATTTT. Translating it yields CASSPSGGSRTTIYF.